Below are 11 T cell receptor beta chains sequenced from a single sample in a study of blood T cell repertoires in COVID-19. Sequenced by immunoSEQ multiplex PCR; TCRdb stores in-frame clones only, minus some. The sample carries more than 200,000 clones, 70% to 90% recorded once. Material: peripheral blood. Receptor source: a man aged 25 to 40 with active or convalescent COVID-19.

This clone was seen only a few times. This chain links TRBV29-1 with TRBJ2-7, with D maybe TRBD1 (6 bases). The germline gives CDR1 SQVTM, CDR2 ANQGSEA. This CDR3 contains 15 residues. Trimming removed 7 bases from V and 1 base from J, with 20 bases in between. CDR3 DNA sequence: TGCAGCGCCGTGAACCGGGACACCCATTCCTACGAGCAGTACTTC. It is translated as CSAVNRDTHSYEQYF.

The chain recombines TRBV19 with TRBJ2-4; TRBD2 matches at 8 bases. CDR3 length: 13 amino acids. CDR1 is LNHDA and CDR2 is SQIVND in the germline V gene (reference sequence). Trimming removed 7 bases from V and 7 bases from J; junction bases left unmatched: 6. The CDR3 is CASTPGGPNIQYF. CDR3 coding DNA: TGTGCCAGTACTCCGGGGGGGCCCAACATTCAGTACTTC.

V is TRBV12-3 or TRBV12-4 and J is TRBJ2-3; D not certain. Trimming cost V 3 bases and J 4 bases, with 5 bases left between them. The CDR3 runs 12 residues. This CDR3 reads CASSFVADTQYF. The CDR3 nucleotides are TGTGCCAGCAGTTTTGTCGCAGATACGCAGTATTTT.

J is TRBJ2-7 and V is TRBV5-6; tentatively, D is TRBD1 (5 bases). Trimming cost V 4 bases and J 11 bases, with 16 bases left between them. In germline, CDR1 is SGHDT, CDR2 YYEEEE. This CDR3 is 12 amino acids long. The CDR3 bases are TGTGCCAGCAGCCCGACTGTTGGGGCGAAGTACTTC. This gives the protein CASSPTVGAKYF.

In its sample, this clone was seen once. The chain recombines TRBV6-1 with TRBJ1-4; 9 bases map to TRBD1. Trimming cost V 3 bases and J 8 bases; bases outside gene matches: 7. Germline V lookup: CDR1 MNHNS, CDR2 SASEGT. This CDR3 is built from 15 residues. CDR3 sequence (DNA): TGTGCCAGCAGTGACCCGGGACAGGGTGTGGAAAAACTGTTTTTT. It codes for CASSDPGQGVEKLFF.

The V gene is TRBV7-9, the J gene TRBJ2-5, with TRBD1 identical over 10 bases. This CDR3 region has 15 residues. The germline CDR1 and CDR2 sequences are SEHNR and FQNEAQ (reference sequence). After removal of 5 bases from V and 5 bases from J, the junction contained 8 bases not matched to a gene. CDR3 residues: CASSPRDRGIETQYF. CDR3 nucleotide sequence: TGTGCCAGCAGCCCGCGGGACAGGGGTATCGAGACCCAGTACTTC.

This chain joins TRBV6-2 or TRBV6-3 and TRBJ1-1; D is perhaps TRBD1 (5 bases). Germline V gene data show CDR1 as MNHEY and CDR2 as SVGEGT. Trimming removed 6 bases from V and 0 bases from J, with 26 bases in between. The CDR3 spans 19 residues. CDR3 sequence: CASSKDPSSGPTMNTEAFF. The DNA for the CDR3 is TGTGCCAGCAGCAAAGACCCGTCCTCAGGGCCGACAATGAACACTGAAGCTTTCTTT.

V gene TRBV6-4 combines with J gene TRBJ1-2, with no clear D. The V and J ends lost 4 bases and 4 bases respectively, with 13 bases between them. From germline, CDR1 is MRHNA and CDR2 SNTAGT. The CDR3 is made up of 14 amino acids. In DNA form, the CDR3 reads TGTGCCAGCAGTGTGAGGGTATTGGCCTATGGCTACACCTTC. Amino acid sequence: CASSVRVLAYGYTF.

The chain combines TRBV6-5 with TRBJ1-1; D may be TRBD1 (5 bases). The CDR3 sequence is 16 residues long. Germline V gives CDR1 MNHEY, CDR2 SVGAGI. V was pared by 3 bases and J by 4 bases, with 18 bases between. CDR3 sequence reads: CASSYSTASERTEAFF. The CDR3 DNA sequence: TGTGCCAGCAGTTATTCGACAGCCTCCGAGCGCACTGAAGCTTTCTTT.

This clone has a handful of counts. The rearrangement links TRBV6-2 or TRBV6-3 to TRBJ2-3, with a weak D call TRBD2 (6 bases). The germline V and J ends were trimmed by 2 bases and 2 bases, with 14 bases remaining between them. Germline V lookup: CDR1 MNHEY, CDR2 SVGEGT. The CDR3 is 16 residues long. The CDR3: CASSYGSGVITDTQYF. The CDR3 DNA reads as TGTGCCAGCAGTTACGGGTCGGGGGTAATCACAGATACGCAGTATTTT.

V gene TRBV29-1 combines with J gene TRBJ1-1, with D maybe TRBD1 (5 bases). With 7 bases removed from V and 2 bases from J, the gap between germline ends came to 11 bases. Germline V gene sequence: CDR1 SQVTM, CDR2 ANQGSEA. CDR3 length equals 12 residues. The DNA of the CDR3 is TGCAGCGGGGGGAGGGTCAACACTGAAGCTTTCTTT. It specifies CSGGRVNTEAFF.